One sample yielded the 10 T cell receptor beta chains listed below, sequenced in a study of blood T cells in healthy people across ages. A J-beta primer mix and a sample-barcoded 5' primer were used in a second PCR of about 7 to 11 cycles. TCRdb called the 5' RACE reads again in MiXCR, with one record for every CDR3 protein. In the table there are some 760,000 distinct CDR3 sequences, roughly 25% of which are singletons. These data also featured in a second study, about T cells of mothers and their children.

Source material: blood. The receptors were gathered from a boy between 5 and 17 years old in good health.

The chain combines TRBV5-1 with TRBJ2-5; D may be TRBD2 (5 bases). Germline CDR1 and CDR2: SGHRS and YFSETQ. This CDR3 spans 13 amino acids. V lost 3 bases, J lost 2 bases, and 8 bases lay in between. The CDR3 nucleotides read TGCGCCAGCAGCTCCGGGATGCAAGAGACCCAGTACTTC. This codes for CASSSGMQETQYF.

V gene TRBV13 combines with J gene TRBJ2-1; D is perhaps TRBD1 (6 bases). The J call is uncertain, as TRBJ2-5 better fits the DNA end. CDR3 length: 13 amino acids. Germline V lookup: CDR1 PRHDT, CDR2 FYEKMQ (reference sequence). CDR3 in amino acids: CASSGDKKETQYF. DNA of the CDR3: TGTGCCAGCAGCGGGGACAAGAAAGAGACCCAGTACTTC.

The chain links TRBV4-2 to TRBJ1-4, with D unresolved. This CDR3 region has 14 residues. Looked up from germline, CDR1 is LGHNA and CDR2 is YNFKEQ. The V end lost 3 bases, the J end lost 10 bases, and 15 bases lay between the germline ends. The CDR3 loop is CASSQESEAGKLFF. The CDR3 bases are TGTGCCAGCAGCCAGGAGTCAGAGGCTGGAAAACTGTTTTTT.

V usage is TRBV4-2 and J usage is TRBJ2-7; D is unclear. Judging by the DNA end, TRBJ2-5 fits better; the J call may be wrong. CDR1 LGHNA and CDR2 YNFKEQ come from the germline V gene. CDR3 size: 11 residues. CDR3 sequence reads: CASSQGVTQYF. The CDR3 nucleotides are TGTGCCAGCAGCCAAGGCGTGACCCAGTACTTC.

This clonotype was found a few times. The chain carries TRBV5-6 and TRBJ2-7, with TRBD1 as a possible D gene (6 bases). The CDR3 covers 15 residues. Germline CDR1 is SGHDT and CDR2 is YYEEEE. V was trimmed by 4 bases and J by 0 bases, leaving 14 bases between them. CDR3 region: CASSLLQGVSYEQYF. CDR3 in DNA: TGTGCCAGCAGCCTATTACAGGGAGTCTCCTACGAGCAGTACTTC.

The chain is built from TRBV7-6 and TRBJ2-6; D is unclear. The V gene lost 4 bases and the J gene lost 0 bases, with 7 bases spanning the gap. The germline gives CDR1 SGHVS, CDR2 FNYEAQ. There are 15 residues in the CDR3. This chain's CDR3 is CASSSYLSGANVLTF. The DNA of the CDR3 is TGTGCCAGCAGCTCCTACCTCTCTGGGGCCAACGTCCTGACTTTC.

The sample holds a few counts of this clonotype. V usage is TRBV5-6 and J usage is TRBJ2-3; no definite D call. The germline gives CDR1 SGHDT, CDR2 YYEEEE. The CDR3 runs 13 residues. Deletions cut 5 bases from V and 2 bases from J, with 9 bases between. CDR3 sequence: CASRPANTDTQYF. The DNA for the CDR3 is TGTGCCAGCAGGCCGGCAAACACAGATACGCAGTATTTT. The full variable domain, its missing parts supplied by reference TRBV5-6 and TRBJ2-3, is DAGVTQSPTHLIKTRGQQVTLRCSPKSGHDTVSWYQQALGQGPQFIFQYYEEEERQRGNFPDRFSGHQFPNYSSELNVNALLLGDSALYLCASRPANTDTQYFGPGTRLTVL.

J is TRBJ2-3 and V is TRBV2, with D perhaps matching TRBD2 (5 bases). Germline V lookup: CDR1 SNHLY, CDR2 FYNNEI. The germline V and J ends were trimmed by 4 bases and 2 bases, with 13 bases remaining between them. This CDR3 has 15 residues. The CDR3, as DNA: TGTGCCAGCAGTGCTCCACTAGAAAACACAGATACGCAGTATTTT. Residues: CASSAPLENTDTQYF.

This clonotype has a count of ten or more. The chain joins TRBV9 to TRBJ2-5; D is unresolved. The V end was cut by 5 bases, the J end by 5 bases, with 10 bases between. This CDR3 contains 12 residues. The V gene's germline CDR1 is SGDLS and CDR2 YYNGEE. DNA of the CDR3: TGTGCCAGCAGTGCCCCCGGGGAGACCCAGTACTTC. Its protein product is CASSAPGETQYF.

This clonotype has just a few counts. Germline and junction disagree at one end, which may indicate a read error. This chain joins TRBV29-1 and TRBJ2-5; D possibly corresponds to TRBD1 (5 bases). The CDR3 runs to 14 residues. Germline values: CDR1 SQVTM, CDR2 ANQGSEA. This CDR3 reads CSVDPLGQQEAQYF. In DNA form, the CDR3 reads TGCAGCGTGGACCCTTTGGGGCAACAAGAGGCCCAGTACTTC.